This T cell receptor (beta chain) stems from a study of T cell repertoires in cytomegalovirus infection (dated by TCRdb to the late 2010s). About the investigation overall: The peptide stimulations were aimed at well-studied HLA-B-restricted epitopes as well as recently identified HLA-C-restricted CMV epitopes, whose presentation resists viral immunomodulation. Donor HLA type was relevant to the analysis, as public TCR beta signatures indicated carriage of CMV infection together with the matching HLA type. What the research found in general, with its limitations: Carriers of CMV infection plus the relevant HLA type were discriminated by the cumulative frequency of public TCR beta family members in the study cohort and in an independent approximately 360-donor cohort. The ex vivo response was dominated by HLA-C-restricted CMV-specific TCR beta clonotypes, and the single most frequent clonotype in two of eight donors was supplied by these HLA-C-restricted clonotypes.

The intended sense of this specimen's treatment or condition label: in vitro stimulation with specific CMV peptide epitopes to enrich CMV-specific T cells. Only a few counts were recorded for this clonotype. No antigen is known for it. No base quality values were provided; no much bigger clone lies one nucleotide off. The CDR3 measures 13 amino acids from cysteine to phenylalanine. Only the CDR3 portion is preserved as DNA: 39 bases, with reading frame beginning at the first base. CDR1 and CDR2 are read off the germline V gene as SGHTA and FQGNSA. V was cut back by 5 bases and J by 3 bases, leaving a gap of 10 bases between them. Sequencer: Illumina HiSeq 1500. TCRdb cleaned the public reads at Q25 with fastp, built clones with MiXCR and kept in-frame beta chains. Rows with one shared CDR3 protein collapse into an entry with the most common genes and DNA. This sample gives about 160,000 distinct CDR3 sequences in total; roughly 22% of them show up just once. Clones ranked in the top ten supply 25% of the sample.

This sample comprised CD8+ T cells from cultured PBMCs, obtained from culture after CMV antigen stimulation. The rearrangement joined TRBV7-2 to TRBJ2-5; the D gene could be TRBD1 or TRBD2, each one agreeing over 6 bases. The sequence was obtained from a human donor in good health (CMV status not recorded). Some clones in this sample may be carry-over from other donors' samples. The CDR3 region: CASSQGGKETQYF. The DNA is TGTGCCAGCAGCCAAGGGGGGAAAGAGACCCAGTACTTC.